This record covers a single TCR beta chain. The length of the CDR3 is 13 residues. Germline-derived CDR1 and CDR2 are SGHTA and FQGNSA. V lost 6 bases, J lost 8 bases, and 6 bases stayed unmatched. Primed by a sample-barcoded 5' primer and a J-beta primer mix, a second PCR proceeded for about 7 to 11 cycles. One entry per CDR3 protein results from TCRdb running MiXCR on the 5' RACE reads. The table lists 1,500,000 or so distinct CDR3 sequences, 55% to 75% of them singletons. The data were obtained in a study of blood T cells in healthy people across ages. The sequencing sample was made of blood. V usage is TRBV7-2 and J usage is TRBJ1-2; 10 bases are shared with TRBD1. The origin of this receptor is a man younger than 35 in good health. CDR3 DNA sequence: TGTGCCAGCAGATCCGGGACAGGGGCCGGCTACACCTTC. Encoded protein: CASRSGTGAGYTF. Based on the CDR3 plus reference TRBV7-2 and TRBJ1-2, the full variable domain is GAGVSQSPSNKVTEKGKDVELRCDPISGHTALYWYRQSLGQGLEFLIYFQGNSAPDKSGLPSDRFSAERTGGSVSTLTIQRTQQEDSAVYLCASRSGTGAGYTFGSGTRLTVV.